This T cell receptor (beta chain) was captured by sequencing in a study of response to subunit inactivated influenza vaccine. The CDR3 spans 17 residues. The germline gives CDR1 KGHDR, CDR2 SFDVKD. V lost 4 bases and J lost 5, with 22 bases in between. Findings of the study overall: Seasonal influenza vaccination, on each occasion, was suggested by the authors to recruit few new T cells.

Worth noting for this clonotype: Its antigen is unidentified.

Each CDR3 protein is one row after TCRdb ran MiXCR on the RT-PCR reads. The profile covers 650,000 to 800,000 distinct CDR3 sequences, with around 14% appearing a single time and around 7.3% taken by the ten largest. The origin of this receptor is a man in his forties or fifties who received an inactivated influenza vaccine. The sample consisted of PBMCs from blood, taken around 15 days before vaccination. The V and J genes are TRBV24-1 and TRBJ2-5; D possibly corresponds to TRBD1 (7 bases). The CDR3 is CATSDRDVQGGLETQYF. In DNA, the CDR3 is TGTGCCACCAGTGACCGAGACGTGCAGGGGGGTCTGGAGACCCAGTACTTC.